A single sample is the source of the 4 T cell receptor beta chains below, sequenced in a study of beta chain features in type 1 diabetes. The whole isolated RNA underwent reverse transcription, so sequencing captured expressed TCRB transcripts. Here immunoSEQ multiplex PCR was the method, and the copy in TCRdb shows in-frame clones only, minus some. The sample consists of under 300,000 clones, approximately 16% of them appearing once. Study outcomes and limitations: When Type 1 diabetes patients were examined, their TCRB CDR3s proved moderately but significantly shorter in all four CD4+ subsets.

Antigens for these TCRs are unknown. Sequencing used naive CD4+ T cells from blood. The receptors shown here come from a man aged 25 to 45 with type 1 diabetes.

The sample holds a few counts of this clone. The V call is TRBV5-1, the J call TRBJ2-1, with D maybe TRBD1 (5 bases). Trimming removed 1 base from V and 12 bases from J, with 11 bases in between. The CDR3 sequence is 12 residues long. Germline V gene sequence: CDR1 SGHRS, CDR2 YFSETQ. CDR3 nucleotide sequence: TGCGCCAGCAGCTTGTTGCTGGGGCGGCAGTTCTTC. Translating it yields CASSLLLGRQFF.

A few counts support this clone. This chain connects TRBV7-9 to TRBJ2-3; D uncertain. The germline CDR1 and CDR2 sequences are SEHNR and FQNEAQ (reference sequence). The CDR3 sequence is 13 residues long. The V end lost 8 bases, the J end lost 0 bases, and 9 bases lay between the germline ends. CDR3 region: CASLGPSTDTQYF. The CDR3 region has the DNA TGTGCCAGCCTAGGGCCTAGCACAGATACGCAGTATTTT.

V usage is TRBV7-9 and J usage is TRBJ2-3, with 7 nucleotides matching TRBD2. The length of the CDR3 is 14 residues. Germline-derived CDR1 and CDR2 are SEHNR and FQNEAQ (reference sequence). V lost 5 bases to trimming and J lost 1 base; unmatched junction nucleotides: 3. CDR3 in amino acids: CASSPTSGTDTQYF. The CDR3 nucleotides are TGTGCCAGCAGCCCCACTAGCGGCACAGATACGCAGTATTTT.

Only a few counts were recorded for this clone. This chain uses TRBV7-6 with TRBJ2-7; TRBD2 might be the D (6 bases). With 5 bases removed from V and 0 bases from J, the gap between germline ends came to 11 bases. CDR1 is SGHVS, CDR2 FNYEAQ, per germline. This CDR3 region has 14 residues. The CDR3 DNA reads as TGTGCCAGCAGCCGGGACTCGGGCTCCTACGAGCAGTACTTC. This sequence encodes CASSRDSGSYEQYF.